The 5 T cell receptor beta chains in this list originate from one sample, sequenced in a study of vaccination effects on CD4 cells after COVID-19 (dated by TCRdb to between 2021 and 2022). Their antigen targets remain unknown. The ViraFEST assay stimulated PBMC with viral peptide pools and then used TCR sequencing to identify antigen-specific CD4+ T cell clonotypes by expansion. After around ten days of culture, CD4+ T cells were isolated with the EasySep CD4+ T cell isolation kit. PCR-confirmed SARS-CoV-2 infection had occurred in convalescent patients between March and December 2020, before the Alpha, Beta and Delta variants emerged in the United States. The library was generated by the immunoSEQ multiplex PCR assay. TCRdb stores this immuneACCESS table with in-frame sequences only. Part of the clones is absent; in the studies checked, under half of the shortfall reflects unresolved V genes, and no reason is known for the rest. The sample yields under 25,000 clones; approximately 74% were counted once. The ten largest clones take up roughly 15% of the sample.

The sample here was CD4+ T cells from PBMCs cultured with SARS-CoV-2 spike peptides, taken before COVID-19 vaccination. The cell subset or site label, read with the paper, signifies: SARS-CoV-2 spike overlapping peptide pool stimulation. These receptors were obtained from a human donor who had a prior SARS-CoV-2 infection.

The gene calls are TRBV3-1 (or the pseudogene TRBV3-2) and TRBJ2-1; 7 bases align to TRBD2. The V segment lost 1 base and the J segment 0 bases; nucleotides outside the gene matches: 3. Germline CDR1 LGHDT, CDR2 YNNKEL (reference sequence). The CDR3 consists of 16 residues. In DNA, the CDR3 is TGTGCCAGCAGCCAAGTGGGCGGGAGCTCCTACAATGAGCAGTTCTTC. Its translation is CASSQVGGSSYNEQFF.

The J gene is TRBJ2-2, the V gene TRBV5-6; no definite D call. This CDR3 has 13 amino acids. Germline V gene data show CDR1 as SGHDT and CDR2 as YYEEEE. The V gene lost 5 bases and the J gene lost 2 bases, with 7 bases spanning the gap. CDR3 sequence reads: CASRIINTGELFF. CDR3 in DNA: TGTGCCAGCAGAATCATAAACACCGGGGAGCTGTTTTTT.

CDR3 DNA: TGTGCCAGCAGCTTAGCTACAGGGGCTGGAAACACCATATATTTT. Translating gives CASSLATGAGNTIYF. The rearrangement joins TRBV7-6 to TRBJ1-3, with 7 nucleotides matching TRBD1. The CDR3 spans 15 residues. Trimming removed 0 bases from V and 2 bases from J; junction bases left unmatched: 1. Germline V CDR1 and CDR2: SGHVS, FNYEAQ.

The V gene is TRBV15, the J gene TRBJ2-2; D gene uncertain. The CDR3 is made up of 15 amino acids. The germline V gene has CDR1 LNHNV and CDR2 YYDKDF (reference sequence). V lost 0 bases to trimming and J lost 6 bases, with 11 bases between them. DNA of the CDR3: TGTGCCACCAGCAGAGATTTCGGTTATGCCGGGGAGCTGTTTTTT. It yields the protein CATSRDFGYAGELFF.

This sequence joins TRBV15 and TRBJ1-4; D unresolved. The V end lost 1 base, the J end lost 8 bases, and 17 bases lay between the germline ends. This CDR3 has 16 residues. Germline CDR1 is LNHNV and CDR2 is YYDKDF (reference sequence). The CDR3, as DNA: TGTGCCACCAGCAGAGGGAGGAAAAGGCTCGGGGAAAAACTGTTTTTT. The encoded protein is CATSRGRKRLGEKLFF.